This T cell receptor (beta chain) stems from a study of T-cell reconstitution after alpha-beta-depleted transplantation in children. The TCRbeta library incorporated unique molecular identifiers. In TCRdb, the PCR reads were re-called with MiXCR into one record per CDR3 protein. The data hold 500,000 to 650,000 distinct CDR3 sequences, with 10% to 15% observed a single time. This clonotype was counted only a few times. Its antigen remains unknown. Study-wide points: Expanded graft clones numbering several hundred reportedly gave rise to alpha-beta T cells about two months after transplant. The authors attributed T-cell counts and diversity one year after transplant mostly to newly produced T cells. Some patients' high day-60 TCRbeta diversity was attributed to recipient cells surviving conditioning.

V was pared by 2 bases and J by 3 bases, with 7 bases of the junction left unmatched. This CDR3 spans 16 amino acids. Germline lookup yields CDR1 LGHNA and CDR2 YNFKEQ. The source of this sequence is a male patient under 18 who had a stem cell transplant for acute myeloid leukemia, so the T cells may come from the graft donor. Material: PBMCs, mostly from graft donor cells, obtained 360 days after TCRalphabeta/CD19-depleted stem cell transplant. This chain connects TRBV4-2 to TRBJ2-1, with 7 bases identical to TRBD2. The CDR3, as DNA: TGTGCCAGCAGCCAATACACTAGCGCTTACTACAATGAGCAGTTCTTC. It encodes CASSQYTSAYYNEQFF.